Listed below are T cell receptor beta chains from one sample, sequenced in a study of response to subunit inactivated influenza vaccine. TCRdb re-called the RT-PCR reads with MiXCR, one entry per CDR3 protein. Here the sample spans some 500,000 distinct CDR3 sequences, about 25% being singletons. The sequencing used CD4+ T cells sorted from PBMCs, collected more than 4 days after vaccination. Receptors were obtained from a man aged 45 to 65 who received an inactivated influenza vaccine. The CDR3 runs from the conserved cysteine through the conserved F or W. The D gene is left open where the match is weak. Rows give clone size only sometimes, using once, few, many, or a class for an expanded clone.

>TRBJ2-2|TRBD2|many|TRBV12-3/TRBV12-4
CASSYSGRMNTGELFF
TGTGCCAGCAGTTATAGCGGGAGGATGAACACCGGGGAGCTGTTTTTT
>TRBJ2-3|.|few|TRBV4-3
CASSQDRVVSDTQYF
TGCGCCAGCAGCCAAGATAGGGTAGTGTCAGATACGCAGTATTTT
>TRBJ2-1|.|.|TRBV4-2
CASSHPLGERNEQFF
TGTGCCAGCAGCCATCCACTCGGGGAACGCAATGAGCAGTTCTTC
>TRBJ1-1|.|.|TRBV30
CAWARTANTEAFF
TGTGCCTGGGCAAGGACAGCAAACACTGAAGCTTTCTTT
>TRBJ2-5|TRBD1|few|TRBV12-3/TRBV12-4
CASSDRGRGTQYF
TGTGCCAGCAGCGACAGGGGAAGGGGGACCCAGTACTTC
>TRBJ2-3|.|few|TRBV20-1
CSARRGGTTDTQYF
TGCAGTGCTCGGCGGGGAGGTACCACAGATACGCAGTATTTT
>TRBJ2-5|TRBD1|.|TRBV10-3
CAISGAPGQAYQETQYF
TGTGCCATCAGTGGAGCCCCGGGACAGGCCTACCAAGAGACCCAGTACTTC
>TRBJ2-7|TRBD2|.|TRBV9
CASSPERTSGAYEQYF
TGTGCCAGCAGCCCAGAGAGGACTAGCGGGGCCTACGAGCAGTACTTC
>TRBJ2-3|.|few|TRBV12-3/TRBV12-4
CASSLAGGMTDTQYF
TGTGCCAGCAGTTTAGCGGGAGGAATGACAGATACGCAGTATTTT
>TRBJ1-1|TRBD1|few|TRBV12-3/TRBV12-4
CASRLQGSTEAFF
TGTGCCAGCAGGCTACAGGGGAGCACTGAAGCTTTCTTT
>TRBJ2-4|.|.|TRBV6-5
CASSTSAIAKNIQYF
.
>TRBJ1-4|.|.|TRBV11-2
CASSRQGGSVNEKLFF
TGTGCCAGCAGCCGCCAAGGGGGGTCAGTTAATGAAAAACTGTTTTTT
>TRBJ2-1|TRBD2|.|TRBV10-3
CAIRSGGAIGEQFF
TGTGCCATCAGGAGCGGGGGGGCGATAGGTGAGCAGTTCTTC
>TRBJ2-2|TRBD1|few|TRBV20-1
CSAPGQGSGTGELFF
TGCAGTGCGCCGGGACAGGGATCGGGCACCGGGGAGCTGTTTTTT
>TRBJ1-2|.|many|TRBV5-1
CASSLTENYGYTF
TGTGCCAGCAGCTTGACGGAAAACTATGGCTACACCTTC
>TRBJ1-4|.|few|TRBV20-1
CSASRWAGWSTNEKLFF
TGCAGTGCTAGTAGGTGGGCAGGGTGGTCAACTAATGAAAAACTGTTTTTT
>TRBJ2-1|.|few|TRBV6-1
CASSQAFLLDTIYNEQFF
TGTGCCAGCAGCCAGGCTTTCTTGCTCGACACGATCTACAATGAGCAGTTCTTC
>TRBJ2-7|TRBD1|few|TRBV12-3/TRBV12-4
CASSKTGKGLEGGYEQYF
TGTGCCAGCAGTAAGACAGGGAAGGGGCTGGAAGGGGGCTACGAGCAGTACTTC
>TRBJ2-2|TRBD2|.|TRBV6-5
CASSYGGGRGRTGELFF
TGTGCCAGCAGTTACGGTGGCGGGAGAGGAAGGACCGGGGAGCTGTTTTTT
>TRBJ2-3|.|many|TRBV7-2
CASSSSPSTDTQYF
TGTGCCAGCAGCTCCTCCCCTAGCACAGATACGCAGTATTTT
>TRBJ2-1|.|.|TRBV20-1
CSARDPGTRSYNEQFF
TGCAGTGCTAGAGACCCCGGGACTCGCTCCTACAATGAGCAGTTCTTC
>TRBJ2-1|TRBD2|many|TRBV12-3/TRBV12-4
CASSLWAGAHNEQFF
TGTGCCAGCAGTTTATGGGCGGGAGCGCACAATGAGCAGTTCTTC